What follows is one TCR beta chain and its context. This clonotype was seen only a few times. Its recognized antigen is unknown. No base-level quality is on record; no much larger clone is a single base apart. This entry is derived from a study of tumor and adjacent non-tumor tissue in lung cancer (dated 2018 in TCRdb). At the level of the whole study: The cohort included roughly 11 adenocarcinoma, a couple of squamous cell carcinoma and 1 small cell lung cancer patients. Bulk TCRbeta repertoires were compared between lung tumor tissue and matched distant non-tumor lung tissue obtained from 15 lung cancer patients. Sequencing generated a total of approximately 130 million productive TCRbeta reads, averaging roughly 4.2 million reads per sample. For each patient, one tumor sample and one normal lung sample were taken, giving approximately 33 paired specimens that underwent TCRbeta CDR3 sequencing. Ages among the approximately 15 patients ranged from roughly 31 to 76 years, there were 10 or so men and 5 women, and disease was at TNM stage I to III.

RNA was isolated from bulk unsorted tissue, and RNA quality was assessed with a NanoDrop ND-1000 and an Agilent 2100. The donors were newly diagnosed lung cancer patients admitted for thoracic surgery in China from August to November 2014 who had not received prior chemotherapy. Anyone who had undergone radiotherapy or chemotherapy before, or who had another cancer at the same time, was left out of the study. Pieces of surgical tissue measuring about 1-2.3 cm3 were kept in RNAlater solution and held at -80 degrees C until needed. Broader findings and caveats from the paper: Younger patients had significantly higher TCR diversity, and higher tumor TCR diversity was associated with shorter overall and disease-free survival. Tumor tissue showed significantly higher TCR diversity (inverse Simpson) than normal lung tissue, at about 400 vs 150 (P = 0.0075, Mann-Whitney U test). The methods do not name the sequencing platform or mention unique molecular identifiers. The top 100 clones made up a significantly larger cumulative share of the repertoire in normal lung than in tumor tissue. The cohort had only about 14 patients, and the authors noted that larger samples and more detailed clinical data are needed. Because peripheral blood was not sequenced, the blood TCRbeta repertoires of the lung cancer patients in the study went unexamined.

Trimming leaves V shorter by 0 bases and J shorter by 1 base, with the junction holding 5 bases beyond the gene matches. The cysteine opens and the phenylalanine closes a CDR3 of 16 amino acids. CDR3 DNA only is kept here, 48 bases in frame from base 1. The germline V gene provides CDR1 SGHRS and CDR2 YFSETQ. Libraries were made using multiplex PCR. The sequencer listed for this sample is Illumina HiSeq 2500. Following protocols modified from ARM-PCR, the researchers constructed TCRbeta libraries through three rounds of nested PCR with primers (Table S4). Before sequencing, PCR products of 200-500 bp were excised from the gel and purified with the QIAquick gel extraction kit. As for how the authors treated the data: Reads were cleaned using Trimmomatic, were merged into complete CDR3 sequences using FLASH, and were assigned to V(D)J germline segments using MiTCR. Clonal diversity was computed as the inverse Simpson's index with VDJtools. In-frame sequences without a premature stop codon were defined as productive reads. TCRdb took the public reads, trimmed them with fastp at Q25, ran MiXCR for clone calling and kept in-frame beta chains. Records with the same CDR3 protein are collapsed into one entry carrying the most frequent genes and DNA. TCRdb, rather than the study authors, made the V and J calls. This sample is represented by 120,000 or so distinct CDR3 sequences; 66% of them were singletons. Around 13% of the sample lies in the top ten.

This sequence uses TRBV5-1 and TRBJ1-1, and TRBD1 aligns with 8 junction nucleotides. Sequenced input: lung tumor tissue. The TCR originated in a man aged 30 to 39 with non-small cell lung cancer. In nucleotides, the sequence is TGCGCCAGCAGCTTGGTTCAGGGGGCGACGAACACTGAAGCTTTCTTT. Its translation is CASSLVQGATNTEAFF.